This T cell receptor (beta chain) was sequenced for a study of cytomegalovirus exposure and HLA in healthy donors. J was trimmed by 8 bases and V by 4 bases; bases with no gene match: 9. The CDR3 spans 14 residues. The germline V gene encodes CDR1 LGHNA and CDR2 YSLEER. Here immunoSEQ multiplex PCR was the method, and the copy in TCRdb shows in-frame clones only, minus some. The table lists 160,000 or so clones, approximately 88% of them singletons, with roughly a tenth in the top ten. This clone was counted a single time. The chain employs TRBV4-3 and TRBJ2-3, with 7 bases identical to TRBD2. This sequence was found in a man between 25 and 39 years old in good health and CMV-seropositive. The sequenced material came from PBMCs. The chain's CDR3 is CASSRTVRTSTQYF. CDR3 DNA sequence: TGCGCCAGCAGCCGGACCGTACGGACTAGTACGCAGTATTTT.